This T cell receptor beta chain is drawn from a study of blood T cell repertoires in COVID-19. The wider study: The United States, Italy and Spain were the sources of the acute and convalescent COVID-19 samples. Sources were T cells, B-cell-depleted T cells, or PBMCs; the material itself was cDNA or gDNA.

Germline V gene data show CDR1 as LGHNA and CDR2 as YNFKEQ. There are 18 residues in the CDR3. The V gene end was trimmed by 3 bases and the J gene end by 2 bases; junction bases not matched to a gene: 14. Source study methods: From reference gene primer amplification, estimates of nucleated cell counts were derived. Profiled with immunoSEQ multiplex PCR; TCRdb holds only in-frame clones, not every one. V and J calls and clone size follow that table, whereas D and trimming were derived from the DNA. The sample lists approximately 210,000 clones, around 80% occurring once. The V and J genes are TRBV4-2 and TRBJ2-7; 9 bases line up with TRBD1. This clonotype was obtained from a man aged 25 to 40 with active or convalescent COVID-19. Material: peripheral blood. The CDR3 DNA reads TGTGCCAGCAGCCAGGTAGCCATCCGGGACAGGGATACCTACGAGCAGTACTTC. Protein sequence: CASSQVAIRDRDTYEQYF.